This T cell receptor beta chain was found in a study of blood T cell repertoires in COVID-19. As for the study in general: Acute and convalescent COVID-19 specimens originated in the United States, Italy and Spain. Sources were T cells, B-cell-depleted T cells, or PBMCs; the material itself was cDNA or gDNA.

Produced via immunoSEQ multiplex PCR; TCRdb's table is partial and in-frame only. The sample has fewer than 90,000 clones, 88% seen once. Trimming left V 6 bases short and J 1 base short, with 5 bases between. This CDR3 contains 12 residues. The germline CDR1 and CDR2 sequences are SGHRS and YFSETQ. The sequence was obtained from a man between 65 and 85 years old with acute or convalescent COVID-19. The V call is TRBV5-1, the J call TRBJ1-3; no firm D call. Sequenced input: peripheral blood. CDR3 in DNA: TGCGCCAGCAAAGAGTCTGGAAACACCATATATTTT. Translated, it gives CASKESGNTIYF. Full variable domain (rest looked up from reference TRBV5-1 and TRBJ1-3): KAGVTQTPRYLIKTRGQQVTLSCSPISGHRSVSWYQQTPGQGLQFLFEYFSETQRNKGNFPGRFSGRQFSNSRSEMNVSTLELGDSALYLCASKESGNTIYFGEGSWLTVV.